This entry concerns a single T cell receptor (beta chain). The antigen is unknown. cDNA serving as the sequencing template came from extracted, reverse transcribed RNA. TCRdb keeps only in-frame clones here, not all; method: immunoSEQ multiplex PCR. The sample lists 140,000 to 150,000 clones, roughly 53% seen once, with about 6% in the top ten. Trimming cost V 7 bases and J 6 bases; bases outside gene matches: 10. This CDR3 comprises 14 residues. Germline V gene sequence: CDR1 SGHRS, CDR2 YFSETQ. The data derive from a study of CD8+ T cells in alopecia areata. The study's findings and limits: When scalp samples are sequenced, resident alphabeta T cells of normal skin are also captured.

The sequence came from a human donor with alopecia areata. The sequences come from CD4+ T cells sorted from blood, collected at week 0. The rearrangement links TRBV5-1 to TRBJ2-1; the match to TRBD2 covers 7 bases. CDR3 residues: CASAPGLEVNEQFF. CDR3 DNA: TGCGCCAGCGCCCCCGGACTAGAAGTCAATGAGCAGTTCTTC.